This paragraph reports one TCR beta chain. V lost 4 bases and J 6 bases, leaving 11 bases between the germline ends. CDR1 and CDR2 from the germline V gene are SGHRS and YFSETQ. This CDR3 has 13 amino acids. Measured with immunoSEQ multiplex PCR; TCRdb has only the in-frame clones, and not every one. The table shows about 40,000 clones, with over 70% occurring only once. The data were taken from a study of blood T cell repertoires in COVID-19. Specimen: peripheral blood. V usage is TRBV5-1 and J usage is TRBJ2-1; the D gene is possibly TRBD1 (5 bases). The source of this sequence is a woman older than 75 with acute or convalescent COVID-19. This CDR3 reads CASSLRTINEQFF. The CDR3 DNA is TGCGCCAGCAGCCTCCGGACAATCAATGAGCAGTTCTTC. Full variable domain (missing parts from reference TRBV5-1 and TRBJ2-1): KAGVTQTPRYLIKTRGQQVTLSCSPISGHRSVSWYQQTPGQGLQFLFEYFSETQRNKGNFPGRFSGRQFSNSRSEMNVSTLELGDSALYLCASSLRTINEQFFGPGTRLTVL.